Detailed here is one T cell receptor beta chain. Its antigen remains undetermined. Base qualities are not recorded, but no much larger clone differs from it by a single base. The sample belongs to a study of glioma-infiltrating T cells after dendritic cell vaccination (dated by TCRdb to the mid-2010s). Background for the entire study: Of the 15 or so glioblastoma patients in the cohort, all drawn from Phase I and II dendritic cell vaccination trials, 9 were newly diagnosed and 6 had recurrent disease. Tumor-infiltrating lymphocyte content was quantified and tumor and blood repertoires were compared in dendritic cell-vaccinated glioblastoma patients by deep sequencing of TCR beta CDR3 regions. Each patient was given three intradermal dendritic cell vaccine injections, spaced two weeks apart, in the arm below the axilla. TCR sequencing metrics, including TIL content and tumor-blood repertoire overlap, were correlated with survival after dendritic cell vaccination. Autologous tumor lysate-pulsed dendritic cell vaccination was administered to the patients between about 2003 and 2013. The vaccine was prepared from monocyte-derived dendritic cells that were cultured for roughly seven days with IL-4 and GM-CSF and then pulsed overnight with autologous tumor lysate.

The germline V gene (reference sequence) sets CDR1 to GTSNPN and CDR2 to SVGIG. V is shortened by 1 base, J by 2 bases, and the region joining them spans 9 bases. The CDR3 runs 13 amino acids, cysteine and phenylalanine included. Only the CDR3 part of the read is kept: 39 bases, read in frame from the first base. The immunoSEQ assay amplified TCRB CDR3 regions from roughly 2 micrograms of genomic DNA, or from all available DNA when less than that amount was available. The multiplex PCR employed 60 forward primers targeting TCR V beta segments and 13 reverse primers targeting J beta segments. To estimate reads per starting template, synthetic control templates were spiked into each sample at limiting dilution. The Illumina HiSeq System generated sequencing reads of 87 bp. As for the original processing: PCR and sequencing errors were removed by a nearest neighbor algorithm that merged closely related sequences. TCR overlap was defined as the percentage of unique tumor TCR beta sequences that were also present in the same patient's peripheral blood. In its TCRdb copy, this immuneACCESS table keeps in-frame sequences only and misses some clones. Where compared with another copy, unresolved V genes explain less than half of these, and the others have no known cause. V and J calls and clone size follow that table, whereas D and trimming were derived from the DNA. The sample table holds tens of thousands of clones, of which over 75% were seen once. 2.5% to 3% of the sample is taken by the ten largest.

What the study reported, not specific to this receptor: No direct relationship between TCR clonality and survival was found, suggesting a diverse polyclonal response may matter. The cohort was small and heterogeneous, few patients had complete blood and tumor sets, and even fewer had initial-recurrent tumor pairs. The three-group TCR overlap response model was characterized as speculative, and prospective validation of the model was stated to be required. Higher estimated pretreatment TIL content predicted longer time to progression and overall survival after dendritic cell vaccination.

Patients were selected for having adequate residual fresh-frozen tumor tissue and more than two years of available survival data. Although molecular status otherwise differed among the glioblastoma patients, no patient had an isocitrate dehydrogenase mutation. PBMC were collected before vaccination, two weeks after the third vaccination, and at tumor progression if tumor progression occurred. The Qiagen DNeasy Blood extraction Kit was used to extract genomic DNA. This chain is built from TRBV30 and TRBJ2-7; a tentative D match to TRBD1 spans 6 bases. Specimen: blood, collected before dendritic cell vaccination. This receptor was taken from a human donor with glioblastoma. The DNA sequence reads TGTGCCTGGAGTGGTACAGGGCCCTACGAGCAGTACTTC. Its amino acids are CAWSGTGPYEQYF.